One and the same sample provided the 26 T cell receptor beta chains below, sequenced in a study of TIL therapy for anti-PD-1-resistant metastatic lung cancer. Time point specified: pre-treatment sample, taken before nivolumab and TIL therapy. The libraries were made with immunoSEQ v3. Here immunoSEQ multiplex PCR was the method, and the copy in TCRdb shows in-frame clones only, minus some. The data hold more than 15,000 clones, with approximately 79% observed a single time. Sequencing was performed on blood, taken at baseline. The receptors stem from a person between 25 and 79 years old with non-small cell lung cancer.

V usage is TRBV28 and J usage is TRBJ1-3, with a weak D call TRBD1 (6 bases). The V gene's germline CDR1 is MDHEN and CDR2 SYDVKM. The V and J ends lost 6 bases and 2 bases respectively, with 14 bases between them. The CDR3 consists of 15 residues. CDR3 residues: CASRVLGGAGNTIYF. The CDR3 nucleotides read TGTGCCAGCAGGGTATTAGGGGGGGCTGGAAACACCATATATTTT.

This chain connects TRBV11-3 to TRBJ2-2, with unresolved D. CDR1 SGHNT and CDR2 YENEEA come from the germline V gene. V was clipped by 5 bases and J by 6 bases, with 10 bases between them. The CDR3 consists of 13 residues. The DNA for the CDR3 is TGTGCCAGCAGCAAATTAGCTGCCGGGGAGCTGTTTTTT. This gives the protein CASSKLAAGELFF.

This rearrangement joins TRBV19 to TRBJ1-4, with 8 bases matching TRBD1. The CDR3 is 15 amino acids. In germline, CDR1 is LNHDA, CDR2 SQIVND (reference sequence). V gave up 9 bases and J gave up 3 bases; unmatched junction bases: 9. CDR3 sequence: CASRPGQAPNEKLFF. The CDR3 nucleotides are TGTGCCAGCAGACCGGGACAGGCCCCTAATGAAAAACTGTTTTTT.

V usage is TRBV7-2 and J usage is TRBJ1-3; D perhaps matches TRBD1 (5 bases). Germline-derived CDR1 and CDR2 are SGHTA and FQGNSA. CDR3 length: 15 amino acids. V lost 7 bases, J lost 2 bases, and 15 bases lay in between. The CDR3 sequence is CASTSASGAGNTIYF. The CDR3 coding sequence is TGTGCCAGCACCAGTGCCTCGGGGGCTGGAAACACCATATATTTT.

V and J are TRBV5-1 and TRBJ2-7; the match to TRBD1 covers 7 bases. The trim removed 4 bases at V and 3 bases at J, leaving 13 bases unmatched. Per the germline V gene, CDR1 is SGHRS and CDR2 is YFSETQ. CDR3 length equals 16 residues. CDR3 loop: CASSIGEGAKIYEQYF. As DNA, the CDR3 is TGCGCCAGCAGCATTGGCGAGGGGGCAAAGATCTACGAGCAGTACTTC.

V usage is TRBV5-1 and J usage is TRBJ2-3; D possibly corresponds to TRBD1 (8 bases). This CDR3 is built from 14 residues. CDR1 is SGHRS and CDR2 is YFSETQ in the germline V gene. The ends were cut back, 0 bases at V and 10 bases at J, with 15 bases in the middle. In DNA, the CDR3 is TGCGCCAGCAGCTTGGCAGACAGGGGAGGGGCGCAGTATTTT. Translating gives CASSLADRGGAQYF.

The chain combines TRBV28 with TRBJ2-7; tentatively, D is TRBD2 (6 bases). The CDR3 contains 15 residues. The germline V and J ends were trimmed by 8 bases and 5 bases, with 22 bases remaining between them. CDR1 is MDHEN, CDR2 SYDVKM, per germline. Here the CDR3 reads CASRTSSEELDEQYF. The CDR3 nucleotides are TGTGCCAGCCGAACCTCTAGCGAGGAGCTCGACGAGCAGTACTTC.

In this sample, this clone turned up once. The rearrangement joins TRBV5-1 to TRBJ1-4, with 7 bases matching TRBD1. Germline CDR1 is SGHRS and CDR2 is YFSETQ. V trimming: 6 bases; J trimming: 0 bases; junction bases outside the gene matches: 5. The length of the CDR3 is 15 residues. The CDR3, as DNA: TGCGCCAGCACGAGGGACAGCCCAACTAATGAAAAACTGTTTTTT. Its protein is CASTRDSPTNEKLFF.

J is TRBJ2-7 and V is TRBV5-8; a weak D match, TRBD1 (6 bases). Trimming pared 2 bases from V and 7 bases from J, leaving 22 bases between. Germline V CDR1 and CDR2: SGHTS, YDEGEE. The CDR3 is made up of 16 amino acids. CDR3 protein: CASSFRPGDIFREQYF. Written as DNA, the CDR3 is TGTGCCAGCAGCTTTCGACCAGGGGATATTTTTAGGGAGCAGTACTTC.

The V and J genes are TRBV7-9 and TRBJ2-2, with 10 bases fitting TRBD2. Germline CDR1 SEHNR, CDR2 FQNEAQ (reference sequence). V dropped 8 bases and J dropped 2; count of bases not matched to a gene: 5. The CDR3 sequence is 15 residues long. The CDR3 DNA reads TGTGCCAGCCGGCTAGCGGGGGTTAACACCGGGGAGCTGTTTTTT. Its protein is CASRLAGVNTGELFF.

This clone was seen once. The chain uses TRBV7-7 and TRBJ1-1; 9 nucleotides agree with TRBD1. The CDR3 is 13 amino acids. Germline lookup yields CDR1 SSHAT and CDR2 FNYEAQ (reference sequence). V trimming: 5 bases; J trimming: 8 bases; junction bases outside the gene matches: 6. The CDR3 here is CASSRTGGSEAFF. CDR3 nucleotides: TGTGCCAGCAGCCGTACAGGGGGCTCAGAAGCTTTCTTT.

The chain combines TRBV30 with TRBJ2-7; D is unclear. Per the germline V gene, CDR1 is GTSNPN and CDR2 is SVGIG (reference sequence). V was shortened by 0 bases and J by 0 bases, with 21 bases between the two germline ends. The CDR3 has 18 residues. The CDR3 reads CAWSVRFDRSRSSYEQYF. In nucleotides, the CDR3 is TGTGCCTGGAGTGTACGTTTCGATCGGTCCAGGAGCTCCTACGAGCAGTACTTC.

The V call is TRBV4-2, the J call TRBJ2-1; TRBD2 matches at 8 bases. This CDR3 has 15 amino acids. J was trimmed by 5 bases and V by 1 base; bases with no gene match: 4. The germline V gene encodes CDR1 LGHNA and CDR2 YNFKEQ. CDR3 bases: TGTGCCAGCAGCCAAGCGGGGGGGGACCACAATGAGCAGTTCTTC. This codes for CASSQAGGDHNEQFF.

The gene calls are TRBV19 and TRBJ2-7; 9 bases are shared with TRBD1. After removal of 3 bases from V and 4 bases from J, the junction contained 4 bases not matched to a gene. In germline, CDR1 is LNHDA, CDR2 SQIVND (reference sequence). The CDR3 loop spans 14 amino acids. The CDR3 coding sequence is TGTGCCAGTAGTATCGGGACAGGGATGTACGAGCAGTACTTC. It yields the protein CASSIGTGMYEQYF.

The rearrangement links TRBV14 to TRBJ2-5; possible D gene TRBD2, 5 bases. This CDR3 has 15 residues. Germline V gene sequence: CDR1 SGHDN, CDR2 FVKESK. V was shortened by 2 bases and J by 1 base, with 11 bases between the two germline ends. CDR3: CASSQWRTVQETQYF. Here the CDR3 DNA reads TGTGCCAGCAGCCAATGGAGGACGGTCCAAGAGACCCAGTACTTC.

CDR3 DNA: TGTGCCAGCTCACCAGGACCATCGAACACTGAAGCTTTCTTT. Translated, it gives CASSPGPSNTEAFF. The chain carries TRBV18 and TRBJ1-1; D unresolved. Trimming removed 2 bases from V and 1 base from J, with 8 bases in between. Germline lookup yields CDR1 KGHSH and CDR2 LQKENI. The CDR3 is made up of 14 amino acids.

This sequence joins TRBV11-1 and TRBJ2-7; perhaps TRBD1 as D (6 bases). The length of the CDR3 is 15 residues. Germline CDR1 and CDR2: SGHAT and FQDESV (reference sequence). V lost 5 bases and J lost 3, with 17 bases in between. The CDR3 DNA reads TGTGCCAGCAGCAAAAACCCAGGGGCCATCTACGAGCAGTACTTC. Its protein is CASSKNPGAIYEQYF.

The genes are TRBV9 and TRBJ2-5; the match to TRBD2 covers 10 bases. CDR3 size: 17 residues. The V and J ends lost 0 bases and 0 bases, in that order; junction bases with no gene match: 5. Looked up from germline, CDR1 is SGDLS and CDR2 is YYNGEE. This CDR3 is CASSVGGSGGYQETQYF. The CDR3, as DNA: TGTGCCAGCAGCGTAGGCGGTAGCGGGGGGTACCAAGAGACCCAGTACTTC.

The chain employs TRBV2 and TRBJ2-1; D is perhaps TRBD2 (6 bases). Germline loops: CDR1 SNHLY, CDR2 FYNNEI. The CDR3 has 14 residues. V was trimmed by 7 bases and J by 8 bases, leaving 18 bases between them. CDR3 residues: CASNRDSPLDEQFF. In nucleotides, the CDR3 is TGTGCCAGCAATAGGGACTCACCCCTAGATGAGCAGTTCTTC.

The chain joins TRBV30 to TRBJ1-4; D is uncertain. The germline V gene encodes CDR1 GTSNPN and CDR2 SVGIG (reference sequence). Trimming removed 3 bases from V and 5 bases from J, with 13 bases in between. The CDR3 is 14 amino acids. The CDR3 is CAWRYSGANEKLFF. The DNA for the CDR3 is TGTGCCTGGAGATATTCAGGCGCGAATGAAAAACTGTTTTTT. Drawing the rest from reference TRBV30 and TRBJ1-4, the complete variable domain is SQTIHQWPATLVQPVGSPLSLECTVEGTSNPNLYWYRQAAGRGLQLLFYSVGIGQISSEVPQNLSASRPQDRQFILSSKKLLLSDSGFYLCAWRYSGANEKLFFGSGTQLSVL.

A few counts support this clone. V and J are TRBV30 and TRBJ2-2; 13 bases are a match to TRBD2. V was pared by 6 bases and J by 1 base, with 5 bases of the junction left unmatched. Germline values: CDR1 GTSNPN, CDR2 SVGIG (reference sequence). The CDR3 loop spans 16 amino acids. CDR3 loop: CACLGLAGVNTGELFF. The CDR3 nucleotides read TGTGCCTGTCTAGGACTAGCGGGAGTGAACACCGGGGAGCTGTTTTTT.

The chain combines TRBV9 with TRBJ2-1; no definite D call. The CDR3 runs to 14 residues. Looked up from germline, CDR1 is SGDLS and CDR2 is YYNGEE. V lost 2 bases to trimming and J lost 5 bases, with 11 bases between them. CDR3 sequence: CASSVRYENNEQFF. Written as DNA, the CDR3 is TGTGCCAGCAGCGTCCGGTACGAGAACAATGAGCAGTTCTTC.

The genes are TRBV7-8 and TRBJ1-4; a weak D match, TRBD1 (5 bases). The germline gives CDR1 SGHVS, CDR2 FQNEAQ. The CDR3 has 15 amino acids. Trimming left V 2 bases short and J 8 bases short, with 15 bases between. The CDR3 nucleotides are TGTGCCAGCAGCTTACCCCGTGAGGGGAGGGAAAAACTGTTTTTT. This codes for CASSLPREGREKLFF.

The chain uses TRBV9 and TRBJ1-3; D gene uncertain. The CDR3 runs 16 residues. V was cut by 0 bases and J by 0 bases, with 10 bases left in between. Looked up from germline, CDR1 is SGDLS and CDR2 is YYNGEE. CDR3 bases: TGTGCCAGCAGCGTAGGGGTTTCCATCTCTGGAAACACCATATATTTT. It yields the protein CASSVGVSISGNTIYF.

The rearrangement joins TRBV6-6 to TRBJ1-2, with D maybe TRBD1 (6 bases). The CDR3 contains 13 residues. The germline CDR1 and CDR2 sequences are MNHNY and SVGAGI (reference sequence). The ends were cut back, 2 bases at V and 4 bases at J, with 8 bases in the middle. The CDR3 coding sequence is TGTGCCAGCAGTTACGCAGGGGTCTATGGCTACACCTTC. Its translation is CASSYAGVYGYTF.

This clone was recorded once. The chain couples TRBV5-1 to TRBJ2-7; maybe TRBD1 (5 bases). The length of the CDR3 is 16 residues. Germline V CDR1 and CDR2: SGHRS, YFSETQ. V lost 0 bases to trimming and J lost 8 bases, with 21 bases between them. In DNA, the CDR3 is TGCGCCAGCAGCTTGGGCCCCGGTATTTCTGGGGCGAAGCAGTACTTC. It specifies CASSLGPGISGAKQYF.